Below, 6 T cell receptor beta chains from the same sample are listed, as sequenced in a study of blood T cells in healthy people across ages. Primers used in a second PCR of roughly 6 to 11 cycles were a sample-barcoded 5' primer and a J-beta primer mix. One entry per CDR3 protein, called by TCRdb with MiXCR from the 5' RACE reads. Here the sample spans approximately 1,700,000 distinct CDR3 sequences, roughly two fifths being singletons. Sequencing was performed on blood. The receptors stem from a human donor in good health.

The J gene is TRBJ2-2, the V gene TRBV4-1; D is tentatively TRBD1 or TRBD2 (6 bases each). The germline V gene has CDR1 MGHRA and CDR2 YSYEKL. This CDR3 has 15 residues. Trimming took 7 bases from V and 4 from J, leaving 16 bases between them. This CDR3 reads CASTTEGGPTGELFF. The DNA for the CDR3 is TGCGCCAGCACTACGGAGGGGGGACCCACCGGGGAGCTGTTTTTT.

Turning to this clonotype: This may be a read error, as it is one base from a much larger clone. The CDR3 bases are TGTGCCACCAGTGGTAAGTCAATCTACAATGAGCAGTTCTTC. It specifies CATSGKSIYNEQFF. V usage is TRBV24-1 and J usage is TRBJ2-1; D is unclear. The CDR3 consists of 14 residues. Trimming shortened V by 5 bases and J by 3 bases, and 10 bases separated the two germline ends. Per the germline V gene, CDR1 is KGHDR and CDR2 is SFDVKD.

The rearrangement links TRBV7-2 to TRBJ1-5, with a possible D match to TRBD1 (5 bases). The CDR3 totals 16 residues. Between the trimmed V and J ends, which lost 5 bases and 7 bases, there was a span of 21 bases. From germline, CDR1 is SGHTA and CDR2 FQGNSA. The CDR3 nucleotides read TGTGCCAGCAGCCCCCAGGGACGGGGGTCTGGGCAGCCCCAGCATTTT. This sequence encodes CASSPQGRGSGQPQHF.

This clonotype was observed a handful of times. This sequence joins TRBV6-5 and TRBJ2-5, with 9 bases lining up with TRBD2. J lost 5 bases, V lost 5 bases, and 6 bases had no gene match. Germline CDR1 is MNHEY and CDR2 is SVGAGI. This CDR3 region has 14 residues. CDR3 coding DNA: TGTGCCAGCAGTGGGACTAGCAGGAGGGAGACCCAGTACTTC. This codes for CASSGTSRRETQYF.

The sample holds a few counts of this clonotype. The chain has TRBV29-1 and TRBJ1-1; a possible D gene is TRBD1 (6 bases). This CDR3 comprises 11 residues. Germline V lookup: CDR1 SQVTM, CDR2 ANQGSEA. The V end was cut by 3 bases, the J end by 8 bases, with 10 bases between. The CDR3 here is CSVEVGQEAFF. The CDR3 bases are TGCAGCGTTGAGGTGGGACAAGAAGCTTTCTTT.

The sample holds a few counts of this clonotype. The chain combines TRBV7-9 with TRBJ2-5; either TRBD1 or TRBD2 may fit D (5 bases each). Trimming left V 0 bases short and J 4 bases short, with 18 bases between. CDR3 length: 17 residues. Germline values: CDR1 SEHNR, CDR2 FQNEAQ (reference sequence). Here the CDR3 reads CASSLAIAAAGRETQYF. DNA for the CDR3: TGTGCCAGCAGCTTAGCGATTGCTGCAGCAGGGAGAGAGACCCAGTACTTC. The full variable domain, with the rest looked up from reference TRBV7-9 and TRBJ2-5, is DTGVSQNPRHKITKRGQNVTFRCDPISEHNRLYWYRQTLGQGPEFLTYFQNEAQLEKSRLLSDRFSAERPKGSFSTLEIQRTEQGDSAMYLCASSLAIAAAGRETQYFGPGTRLLVL.